This passage covers 16 T cell receptor beta chains from one sample sequenced in a study of control samples from healthy donors and cancer patients. Clones were read by immunoSEQ multiplex PCR, and TCRdb kept only the in-frame ones, dropping some. The repertoire consists of about 85,000 clones, with roughly 89% occurring once and the leading ten covering 6.5% to 8%. Sequencing used blood. These receptors were collected from a woman aged 55-69 years in good health.

The chain links TRBV12-3 or TRBV12-4 to TRBJ2-7; D is undetermined. The CDR3 spans 13 residues. V was clipped by 2 bases and J by 3 bases, with 8 bases between them. This chain's CDR3 is CASSLLADYEQYF. CDR3 nucleotides: TGTGCCAGCAGTTTATTGGCAGACTACGAGCAGTACTTC.

The rearrangement joins TRBV5-1 to TRBJ1-1, with D maybe TRBD1 (5 bases). The V gene lost 4 bases and the J gene lost 5 bases, with 15 bases spanning the gap. CDR1 is SGHRS, CDR2 YFSETQ, per germline. The CDR3 is 14 residues long. CDR3 in DNA: TGCGCCAGCAGCCTCGACCGGAGGGGAACTGAAGCTTTCTTT. Its protein is CASSLDRRGTEAFF.

The genes are TRBV30 and TRBJ2-3; TRBD2 aligns across 7 bases. With V trimmed by 1 base and J by 3 bases, 1 base remained unmatched. CDR1 GTSNPN and CDR2 SVGIG come from the germline V gene (reference sequence). This CDR3 contains 13 residues. The CDR3 spells CAWSAGGTDTQYF. CDR3 DNA sequence: TGTGCCTGGAGTGCCGGGGGGACAGATACGCAGTATTTT. Based on the CDR3 plus reference TRBV30 and TRBJ2-3, the full variable domain is SQTIHQWPATLVQPVGSPLSLECTVEGTSNPNLYWYRQAAGRGLQLLFYSVGIGQISSEVPQNLSASRPQDRQFILSSKKLLLSDSGFYLCAWSAGGTDTQYFGPGTRLTVL.

The rearrangement links TRBV11-3 to TRBJ1-2; D is unclear. CDR3 length equals 15 residues. CDR1 SGHNT and CDR2 YENEEA come from the germline V gene. V lost 4 bases to trimming and J lost 8 bases, with 20 bases between them. CDR3 coding DNA: TGTGCCAGCAGCTCCCCCCGGAGCCCATTGGGGGGCTACACCTTC. Its protein product is CASSSPRSPLGGYTF.

The J gene is TRBJ2-5, the V gene TRBV2; 10 bases map to TRBD2. This CDR3 has 15 amino acids. The germline V gene encodes CDR1 SNHLY and CDR2 FYNNEI. V was pared by 3 bases and J by 5 bases, with 6 bases of the junction left unmatched. The CDR3, as DNA: TGTGCCAGCAGTGATTTAGCGGGGGGTTGGGAGACCCAGTACTTC. Translating it yields CASSDLAGGWETQYF. Complete variable domain (other parts from reference TRBV2 and TRBJ2-5): EPEVTQTPSHQVTQMGQEVILRCVPISNHLYFYWYRQILGQKVEFLVSFYNNEISEKSEIFDDQFSVERPDGSNFTLKIRSTKLEDSAMYFCASSDLAGGWETQYFGPGTRLLVL.

The genes are TRBV10-3 and TRBJ1-3; D is undetermined. Germline values: CDR1 ENHRY, CDR2 SYGVKD. Trimming took off 0 bases at V and 2 bases at J, with 8 bases between the two ends. This CDR3 is built from 15 residues. The chain's CDR3 is CAISESSRAGNTIYF. CDR3 nucleotides: TGTGCCATCAGTGAGTCTTCGAGGGCTGGAAACACCATATATTTT.

The count of this clone is one. This chain uses TRBV10-2 with TRBJ2-2; TRBD2 matches at 9 bases. V gave up 6 bases and J gave up 2 bases; unmatched junction bases: 1. The length of the CDR3 is 14 residues. CDR1 and CDR2 (germline): WSHSY, SAAADI. DNA of the CDR3: TGCGCCAGCAGAGCGGGGGGCAACACCGGGGAGCTGTTTTTT. It translates to CASRAGGNTGELFF.

V is TRBV12-3 or TRBV12-4 and J is TRBJ1-2; D not resolved. The CDR3 totals 11 residues. Deletions cut 4 bases from V and 8 bases from J, with 8 bases between. CDR3 bases: TGTGCCAGCAGTTATGTGGGCGGCTACACCTTC. The encoded protein is CASSYVGGYTF.

For the CDR3, the DNA is TGTGCCAGCAGTTACTGGACCGGGACAGGGGGAAAAAAACTGTTTTTT. It codes for CASSYWTGTGGKKLFF. J is TRBJ1-4 and V is TRBV6-5; TRBD1 agrees at 11 bases. CDR3 length: 16 amino acids. The V and J ends lost 1 base and 9 bases, in that order; junction bases with no gene match: 7. CDR1 and CDR2 (germline): MNHEY, SVGAGI.

The genes are TRBV12-3 or TRBV12-4 and TRBJ2-2; D remains unclear. The CDR3 is made up of 13 amino acids. V was cut by 0 bases and J by 8 bases, with 7 bases left in between. CDR3 nucleotide sequence: TGTGCCAGCAGTTTAGCGCAACGAGGGGAGCTGTTTTTT. Translated: CASSLAQRGELFF.

The chain combines TRBV19 with TRBJ1-1; TRBD1 aligns across 9 bases. This CDR3 has 15 amino acids. The germline V gene has CDR1 LNHDA and CDR2 SQIVND (reference sequence). V lost 5 bases to trimming and J lost 4 bases; unmatched junction nucleotides: 8. In DNA, the CDR3 is TGTGCCAGTAGTCCTGGACAGGGGATGGTCACTGAAGCTTTCTTT. Amino acids: CASSPGQGMVTEAFF. Full variable domain (rest looked up from reference TRBV19 and TRBJ1-1): DGGITQSPKYLFRKEGQNVTLSCEQNLNHDAMYWYRQDPGQGLRLIYYSQIVNDFQKGDIAEGYSVSREKKESFPLTVTSAQKNPTAFYLCASSPGQGMVTEAFFGQGTRLTVV.

V gene TRBV5-4 combines with J gene TRBJ2-7; either TRBD1 or TRBD2 may fit D (5 bases each). Germline lookup yields CDR1 SGHNT and CDR2 YYREEE (reference sequence). Trimming shortened V by 5 bases and J by 7 bases, and 16 bases separated the two germline ends. The CDR3 totals 13 residues. The CDR3 DNA reads TGTGCCAGCAGGATCCTCTCCGAGGGGGAGCAGTACTTC. Translating it yields CASRILSEGEQYF.

CDR3 amino acids: CASSLRSGDYGYTF. Here the CDR3 DNA reads TGTGCCAGCTCACTAAGGTCGGGGGACTATGGCTACACCTTC. V is TRBV18 and J is TRBJ1-2; maybe TRBD1 (5 bases). V was cut by 4 bases and J by 3 bases, with 12 bases left in between. Germline assignment: CDR1 KGHSH and CDR2 LQKENI. There are 14 residues in the CDR3.

The chain has TRBV11-2 and TRBJ2-5, with D possibly being TRBD2 (6 bases). The CDR3 totals 17 residues. Trimming took 3 bases from V and 2 from J, leaving 19 bases between them. The germline CDR1 and CDR2 sequences are SGHAT and FQNNGV. CDR3 nucleotides: TGTGCCAGCAGCTTTCTGACGGGTGGGGGGAGGCAAGAGACCCAGTACTTC. Translating it yields CASSFLTGGGRQETQYF.

V usage is TRBV18 and J usage is TRBJ2-2; 13 bases map to TRBD2. CDR1 KGHSH and CDR2 LQKENI come from the germline V gene. The V and J ends lost 2 bases and 3 bases, in that order; junction bases with no gene match: 3. The CDR3 totals 17 residues. The CDR3 is CASSPGTSGTHTGELFF. For the CDR3, the DNA is TGTGCCAGCTCACCAGGGACTAGCGGGACTCACACCGGGGAGCTGTTTTTT.

The chain is built from TRBV5-1 and TRBJ2-3; possibly TRBD1 or TRBD2 for D (5 bases each). The CDR3 sequence is 15 residues long. Trimming took off 6 bases at V and 3 bases at J, with 17 bases between the two ends. CDR1 is SGHRS and CDR2 is YFSETQ in the germline V gene. Here the CDR3 reads CASTTLGARTDTQYF. The CDR3 nucleotides read TGCGCCAGCACCACTCTCGGGGCAAGAACAGATACGCAGTATTTT.